This T cell receptor beta chain derives from a study of T cell responses to AZD1222 COVID-19 vaccine. Study results and caveats: The study found vaccine-associated CD4 TCRs spanning spike, dominant at 160-218 and 743-854.

Comment on this clone: Antigen unknown.

The CDR3 has 16 amino acids. The V gene's germline CDR1 is MGHRA and CDR2 YSYEKL. Trimming stripped 3 bases from V and 4 bases from J, with 15 bases between. Generated by immunoSEQ multiplex PCR, the TCRdb table keeps only in-frame clones and is missing some. Found here are over 120,000 clones, 92% of them singletons; the top ten hold 1.5% to 2%. Sequencing was performed on peripheral blood, taken on day 0 of AZD1222 vaccination. This chain links TRBV4-1 with TRBJ1-4, with a weak D call TRBD1 (6 bases). The TCR was taken from an adult in good health. The CDR3 DNA sequence: TGCGCCAGCAGCCAGGCCCGACAGGCGGTTAATGAAAAACTGTTTTTT. This sequence encodes CASSQARQAVNEKLFF.